One sample yielded the 9 T cell receptor beta chains listed below, sequenced in a study of CD8 T cells in Susac syndrome. Random hexamers served to reverse transcribe roughly 0.45 to 1 ug RNA. TCRdb used MiXCR to reprocess the immunoSEQ multiplex PCR reads, holding one entry per CDR3 protein. The repertoire has some 120,000 distinct CDR3 sequences, roughly 89% of them found once; the top ten carry around 0.24%. Input material: CD8+ T cells from PBMCs. These receptors all come from a human donor with multiple sclerosis.

This chain joins TRBV6-5 and TRBJ2-5, with D possibly being TRBD1 or TRBD2 (7 bases each). Germline CDR1 MNHEY, CDR2 SVGAGI. Trimming stripped 4 bases from V and 4 bases from J, with 22 bases between. This CDR3 is built from 17 residues. The chain's CDR3 is CASSWQGGEGLGETQYF. The DNA of the CDR3 is TGTGCCAGCAGTTGGCAGGGGGGGGAGGGCCTGGGAGAGACCCAGTACTTC.

The V gene is TRBV5-6, the J gene TRBJ1-2; D is unclear. Germline V CDR1 and CDR2: SGHDT, YYEEEE. Trimming cost V 1 base and J 4 bases, with 11 bases left between them. CDR3 length equals 14 residues. CDR3 residues: CASSLLIYPYGYTF. The CDR3, as DNA: TGTGCCAGCAGCTTGTTGATCTATCCCTATGGCTACACCTTC.

This clonotype was seen just once. CDR3 nucleotides: TGTGCCAGCAGCTTAGAACTCTACGAGCAGTACTTC. This gives the protein CASSLELYEQYF. V usage is TRBV7-9 and J usage is TRBJ2-7; D gene uncertain. The CDR3 loop spans 12 amino acids. Germline V gene data show CDR1 as SEHNR and CDR2 as FQNEAQ (reference sequence). V was clipped by 1 base and J by 3 bases, with 4 bases between them.

The chain couples TRBV6-5 to TRBJ1-5; D perhaps matches TRBD1 (5 bases). Per germline, CDR1 MNHEY and CDR2 SVGAGI. The ends were cut back, 5 bases at V and 0 bases at J, with 8 bases in the middle. This CDR3 region has 14 residues. The CDR3 nucleotides read TGTGCCAGCAGTCCCGGGGGTAGCAATCAGCCCCAGCATTTT. This translates into CASSPGGSNQPQHF.

This chain uses TRBV30 with TRBJ2-2; D unclear. The germline V gene encodes CDR1 GTSNPN and CDR2 SVGIG (reference sequence). V was shortened by 0 bases and J by 0 bases, with 8 bases between the two germline ends. This CDR3 has 15 residues. The CDR3 region has the DNA TGTGCCTGGAGTGTCAGAGATGCGAACACCGGGGAGCTGTTTTTT. It codes for CAWSVRDANTGELFF.

The chain links TRBV5-8 to TRBJ1-2; 7 bases match TRBD1. This CDR3 region has 14 residues. Germline loops: CDR1 SGHTS, CDR2 YDEGEE. V dropped 4 bases and J dropped 4; count of bases not matched to a gene: 7. The CDR3 DNA reads as TGTGCCAGCAGCCCGAGAGGGGGCAGCTATGGCTACACCTTC. It translates to CASSPRGGSYGYTF.

The V gene is TRBV19, the J gene TRBJ1-5; no firm D call. The V and J ends lost 5 bases and 7 bases respectively, with 12 bases between them. The germline CDR1 and CDR2 sequences are LNHDA and SQIVND (reference sequence). The CDR3 length is 13 residues. The CDR3 here is CASSEADSQPQHF. As DNA, the CDR3 is TGTGCCAGTAGTGAGGCAGACTCACAGCCCCAGCATTTT.

The chain has TRBV20-1 and TRBJ1-3; D is unclear. In germline, CDR1 is DFQATT, CDR2 SNEGSKA (reference sequence). V was cut by 1 base and J by 0 bases, with 7 bases left in between. This CDR3 spans 14 amino acids. The CDR3 DNA reads TGCAGTGCTAGAGTGGGTTTCTCTGGAAACACCATATATTTT. It encodes CSARVGFSGNTIYF.

This sequence joins TRBV19 and TRBJ2-7; TRBD1 might be the D (5 bases). There are 16 residues in the CDR3. The V end was cut by 5 bases, the J end by 1 base, with 18 bases between. The germline CDR1 and CDR2 sequences are LNHDA and SQIVND (reference sequence). In DNA, the CDR3 is TGTGCCAGTAGTTCCCCGGGCACAGGATTTTCCTACGAGCAGTACTTC. This codes for CASSSPGTGFSYEQYF.